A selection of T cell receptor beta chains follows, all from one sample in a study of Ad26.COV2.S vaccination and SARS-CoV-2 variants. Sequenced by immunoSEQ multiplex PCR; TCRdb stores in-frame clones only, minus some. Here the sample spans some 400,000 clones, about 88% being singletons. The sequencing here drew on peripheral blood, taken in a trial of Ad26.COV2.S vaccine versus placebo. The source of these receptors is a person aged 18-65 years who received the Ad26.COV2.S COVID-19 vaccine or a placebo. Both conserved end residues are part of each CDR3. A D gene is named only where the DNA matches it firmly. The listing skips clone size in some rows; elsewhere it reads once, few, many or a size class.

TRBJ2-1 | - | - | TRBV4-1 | CASGEMDHSYNEQFF | TGCGCCAGCGGGGAGATGGACCATTCCTACAATGAGCAGTTCTTC
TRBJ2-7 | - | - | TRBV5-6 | CASSPGGQRAEQYF | TGTGCCAGCAGCCCGGGTGGACAGCGGGCCGAGCAGTACTTC
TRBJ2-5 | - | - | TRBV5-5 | CASSFGPKRGETQYF | TGTGCCAGCAGTTTCGGACCGAAAAGGGGAGAGACCCAGTACTTC
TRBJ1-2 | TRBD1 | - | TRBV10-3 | CAISGTGDGYTF | TGTGCCATCAGTGGGACAGGGGATGGCTACACCTTC
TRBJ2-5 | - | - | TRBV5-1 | CASSMQSETQYF | TGCGCCAGCAGCATGCAGTCGGAGACCCAGTACTTC
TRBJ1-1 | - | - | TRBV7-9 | CASSFWENTEAFF | TGTGCCAGCAGCTTCTGGGAGAACACTGAAGCTTTCTTT
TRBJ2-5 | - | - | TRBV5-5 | CASSLRLVYRDQETQYF | TGTGCCAGCAGCTTGAGACTAGTCTACCGAGACCAAGAGACCCAGTACTTC
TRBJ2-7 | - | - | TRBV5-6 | CASSLELGNYEQYF | TGTGCCAGCAGCTTGGAACTCGGGAACTACGAGCAGTACTTC
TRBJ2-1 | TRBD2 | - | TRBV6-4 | CAKNSGSGCGEQFF | TGTGCCAAGAATAGCGGGAGTGGCTGCGGGGAGCAGTTCTTC
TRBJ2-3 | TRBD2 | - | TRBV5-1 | CASSFGLAGEGGTQYF | TGCGCCAGCAGCTTCGGACTAGCGGGAGAAGGGGGTACGCAGTATTTT
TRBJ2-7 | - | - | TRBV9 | CASSPPYF | TGTGCCAGCAGCCCCCCCTACTTC
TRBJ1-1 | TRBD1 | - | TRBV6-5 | CASRHWDSARPEAFF | TGTGCCAGCAGACACTGGGACAGCGCCCGGCCTGAAGCTTTCTTT
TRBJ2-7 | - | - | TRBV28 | CASTSGLREQYF | TGTGCCAGCACCAGCGGGCTCAGGGAACAGTACTTC
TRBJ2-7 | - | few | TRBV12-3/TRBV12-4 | CASSLGYEQYF | TGTGCCAGCAGTTTGGGGTACGAGCAGTACTTC
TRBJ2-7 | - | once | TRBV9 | CASSVEGHRVDEQYF | TGTGCCAGCAGCGTAGAGGGGCACAGGGTGGACGAGCAGTACTTC
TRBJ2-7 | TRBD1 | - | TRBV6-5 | CASSYDRGRYEQYF | TGTGCCAGCAGTTACGACAGGGGAAGGTACGAGCAGTACTTC
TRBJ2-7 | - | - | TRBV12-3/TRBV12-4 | CASSTRASYEQYF | TGTGCCAGCTCGACACGGGCTTCCTACGAGCAGTACTTC
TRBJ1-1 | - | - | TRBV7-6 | CASSHGRGEAFF | TGTGCCAGCAGCCATGGAAGGGGGGAAGCTTTCTTT
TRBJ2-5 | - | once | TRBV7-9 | CASSLVDYQETQYF | TGTGCCAGCAGCTTAGTGGACTACCAAGAGACCCAGTACTTC
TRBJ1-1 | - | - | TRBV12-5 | CASAWREAEAFF | TGTGCTAGTGCCTGGAGGGAAGCTGAAGCTTTCTTT
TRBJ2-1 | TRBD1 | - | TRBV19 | CASSIDRVGEQFF | TGTGCCAGTAGTATCGACAGGGTGGGCGAGCAGTTCTTC
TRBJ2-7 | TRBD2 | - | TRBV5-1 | CASSSHLAGGYEQYF | TGCGCCAGCAGCTCCCACCTAGCGGGAGGCTACGAGCAGTACTTC
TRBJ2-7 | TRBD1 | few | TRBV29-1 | CSVEDPTGYYEQYF | TGCAGCGTTGAAGATCCGACAGGGTACTACGAGCAGTACTTC
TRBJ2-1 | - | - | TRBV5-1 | CASSLVSGRYNEQFF | TGCGCCAGCAGCTTGGTGTCAGGGAGGTACAATGAGCAGTTCTTC
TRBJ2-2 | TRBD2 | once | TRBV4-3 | CASSQGTSGLDTGELFF | TGCGCCAGCAGCCAGGGGACTAGCGGTCTCGACACCGGGGAGCTGTTTTTT